This TCR beta chain comes out of a study of T cells after yellow fever vaccination. The study, taken as a whole, reports: The appearance of a small share of clonotypes in both CD4 and CD8 compartments was observed.

Template switching with 5'RACE generated the TCR cDNA and added a universal primer site and UMIs. TCRdb redid the calling of the 5' RACE reads with MiXCR, one entry per CDR3 protein. The table has about 360,000 distinct CDR3 sequences, 6.2% seen once. In its sample, this clonotype was seen many times. Antigen: not known. This CDR3 spans 17 amino acids. After removal of 0 bases from V and 7 bases from J, the junction contained 10 bases not matched to a gene. Looked up from germline, CDR1 is LGHNA and CDR2 is YSLEER. The TCR was taken from a man aged 25-45 years who received the YFV17D yellow fever vaccine. The sequenced sample was PBMCs, obtained 5 days after the yellow fever booster vaccination. This chain uses TRBV4-3 with TRBJ2-1, with 9 bases aligning to TRBD2. CDR3: CASSQDYASGMANEQFF. The CDR3 DNA reads as TGCGCCAGCAGCCAAGATTACGCTAGCGGGATGGCGAATGAGCAGTTCTTC.